This TCR beta chain was found in a study of technical replicates of blood from a handful of donors. The repertoire was sequenced with immunoSEQ multiplex PCR; TCRdb's copy has only in-frame clones and lacks some. Among roughly 65,000 clones listed, 86% were seen once. CDR3 size: 16 residues. J gave up 6 bases and V 4 bases, and 6 bases lay outside the gene matches. The germline V gene encodes CDR1 SGHRS and CDR2 YFSETQ. The sequence came from a human donor in good health. Some clones in this sample may be carry-over from other donors' samples. The chain joins TRBV5-1 to TRBJ2-3; TRBD2 matches 15 bases. Sequencing was performed on PBMCs. The CDR3 is CASSPGTSGRPDTQYF. For the CDR3, the DNA is TGCGCCAGCAGCCCAGGGACTAGCGGGAGGCCCGATACGCAGTATTTT.